This TCR beta chain was sequenced during a study of response to subunit inactivated influenza vaccine (dated by TCRdb to 2017 to 2018). With regard to the full study: Deep quantitative T cell receptor repertoire profiling was used in the study to track responses to a trivalent subunit inactivated influenza vaccine.

Paper-wide results and their limitations: According to the authors, only a limited number of new T cells may be recruited by each seasonal influenza vaccination.

The CDR3 spans 17 residues, from the cysteine through the phenylalanine. The DNA shown is the 51-base CDR3, in frame from base 1. Based on the germline V gene (reference sequence), the CDR1 and CDR2 sequences are LNHNV and YYDKDF. The junction shows trimming of 0 bases on V and 2 bases on J, and the gene matches do not reach 7 bases of it. The protocol used for the library was RT-PCR. The run used an Illumina HiSeq 2500. The public reads were reprocessed in TCRdb via fastp at Q25 and MiXCR, keeping in-frame beta chains. Identical CDR3 proteins give one entry, which carries the most common genes and DNA. In all, the sample holds around 570,000 distinct CDR3 sequences, and around 11% of those were seen once. The ten largest clones capture around 10% of the sample. This clonotype was counted a few times. The antigen this receptor binds is unknown. No per-base quality is available; no much larger clone lies one base away.

In addition, the sample was reused for a study of T cells expressing NK-cell markers. In that second paper, the authors write: 5'RACE template switching, by which a universal primer site and unique molecular identifiers were added, was used to make TCR beta cDNA libraries. In sorted CD3+CD56+NKG2C+, CD3+CD56+NKG2C- and CD3+CD56-NKG2C+ T-cell subsets from about 8 donors, TCR beta-chain repertoires were profiled. Among the eight sequenced donors, only one was HCMV-seronegative, while the other seven were HCMV-seropositive. In several experiments an anti-gammadeltaTCR antibody was added to restrict sorting to alphabetaTCR-expressing T cells. In roughly six donors, the dominant CD3+CD56+NKG2C+ clonotypes were among the top 10 CD8+ clonotypes and accounted for about 1.0-7.5% of CD8+ T cells. Those dominant clonotypes were again the most abundant among CD3+CD56-NKG2C+ cells in several donors, at about 25-65%. It remained unclear whether the expanded NKG2C-expressing T cell clones were specific for HCMV antigens. The study sequenced eight donors, all healthy volunteers chosen at random: three men and five women. A commercial ELISA kit detecting HCMV-specific IgG in serum was used to determine HCMV serostatus. Peripheral blood mononuclear cells were isolated from blood by Ficoll density gradient centrifugation. For six donors, unsorted PBMC were also used to sequence bulk peripheral blood T-cell repertoires. Priming for cDNA synthesis came from the TCR beta constant segment, and two successive PCR amplification steps followed. The libraries were sequenced on Illumina HiSeq 2000/2500, MiSeq or NextSeq, producing 2 x 150 bp reads. Reads were demultiplexed and grouped by UMI with MIGEC, and clonotypes were assembled and quantified with MiTCR. To exclude erroneous sequences, only TCR cDNA sequences supported by at least two reads were retained. Downstream repertoire analysis used the tcR package, and clonotypes were matched across fractions by CDR3 nucleotide sequence plus V segment. VDJmatch was used to annotate antigen specificity against VDJdb, with one amino acid substitution allowed in CDR3.

The chain was built from TRBV15 and TRBJ2-3, and 8 junctional nucleotides match TRBD2. This TCR was sampled from a middle-aged man who received an inactivated influenza vaccine. Donor details come from another sample of the same person, matched by shared clones. The material sequenced was PBMCs from blood, taken on the day of vaccination. CDR3 protein: CATSRDLWREDTDTQYF. The bases read TGTGCCACCAGCAGAGATCTGTGGCGGGAGGACACAGATACGCAGTATTTT.